This entry features one T cell receptor beta chain sequence. The data stem from a study of blood T cell repertoires in COVID-19. The germline CDR1 and CDR2 sequences are SGHKS and YYEKEE (reference sequence). V was trimmed by 4 bases and J by 3 bases, leaving 17 bases between them. This CDR3 has 16 amino acids. The method was immunoSEQ multiplex PCR; TCRdb's version includes in-frame clones alone and lacks a portion of them. The repertoire includes 65,000 to 90,000 clones, around 86% of them detected once, and 11% sits in the top ten. The TCR sequence derives from a woman aged 18-29 years with acute or convalescent COVID-19. The sequenced material came from peripheral blood. The chain has TRBV5-5 and TRBJ1-5; D not certain. For the CDR3, the DNA is TGTGCCAGCAGCCCACCGGACTCCCTATACAATCAGCCCCAGCATTTT. This translates into CASSPPDSLYNQPQHF.